This TCR beta chain was identified in a study of vaccination effects on CD4 cells after COVID-19. Study-level background: The vaccine given was either BNT162b2 or mRNA-1273, in two doses. The two convalescent patients provided samples 16 days and one week before vaccination.

The CDR3 runs 14 residues. Germline V gene data show CDR1 as SGHRS and CDR2 as YFSETQ. V lost 3 bases and J lost 8, with 15 bases in between. Remarks on this clone: The antigen is not known.

Pools of viral peptides were used by the ViraFEST assay to expand antigen-specific CD4+ T cells ahead of sequencing. At the end of more than 8 days of culture, CD4+ T cells were isolated. This individual tested PCR-positive for SARS-CoV-2 infection between March and December 2020. A few million PBMC were placed in each well, which was supplemented with approximately 9.2 IU/ml IL-2 and about 10 ug/ml peptides. Assay used: immunoSEQ multiplex PCR; TCRdb lists only in-frame clones, some missing. This sample yields 30,000 to 45,000 clones, of which around 70% are seen a single time; approximately 15% belongs to the top ten.

Material: CD4+ T cells from PBMCs cultured with HCoV-NL63 spike peptides, obtained before COVID-19 vaccination. This chain joins TRBV5-1 and TRBJ2-1; D gene unclear. The receptor was derived from a human donor who had a prior SARS-CoV-2 infection. The CDR3 DNA is TGCGCCAGCAGCTCGCAAGGGTCCGGCGATGAGCAGTTCTTC. As protein: CASSSQGSGDEQFF.